The 18 T cell receptor beta chains presented below share a single source sample, sequenced in a study of T cells in Graves' hyperthyroidism and ophthalmopathy. Researchers amplified the TCR beta CDR3 regions from RNA transcripts. The study used the HTBI primer set for a first-round RT-PCR of the TCR CDR3. TCRdb called the multiplex PCR reads again in MiXCR, with one record for every CDR3 protein. The table has about 620,000 distinct CDR3 sequences, 15% to 20% seen once. Sequences were obtained from blood. The receptor source for this set is a young woman with Graves' hyperthyroidism.

This clonotype has at least ten counts. V and J are TRBV2 and TRBJ2-3; D might be TRBD2 (6 bases). CDR1 and CDR2 (germline): SNHLY, FYNNEI. The CDR3 runs 15 residues. V was trimmed by 11 bases and J by 4 bases, leaving 22 bases between them. In DNA form, the CDR3 reads TGTGCCGGCAAACGTGGGGGAGGAGTCTCAGATACGCAGTATTTT. As protein: CAGKRGGGVSDTQYF.

The V and J genes are TRBV6-2 or TRBV6-3 and TRBJ2-1; D might be TRBD1 (6 bases). CDR1 and CDR2 from the germline V gene are MNHEY and SVGEGT. CDR3 length: 14 amino acids. The V and J ends lost 8 bases and 7 bases respectively, with 18 bases between them. This chain's CDR3 is CASGKGGVVNEQFF. CDR3 DNA sequence: TGTGCCAGCGGGAAAGGGGGAGTAGTAAATGAGCAGTTCTTC.

The J gene is TRBJ2-7, the V gene TRBV7-9, with D perhaps matching TRBD1 (6 bases). CDR3 length: 15 residues. V gave up 5 bases and J gave up 3 bases, with 17 bases separating them. Germline-derived CDR1 and CDR2 are SEHNR and FQNEAQ (reference sequence). CDR3 in amino acids: CASSQTGTYLYEQYF. The CDR3 bases are TGTGCCAGCAGCCAGACAGGAACTTATCTCTACGAGCAGTACTTC.

This clonotype showed up just a few times. The chain links TRBV9 to TRBJ2-1, with 12 bases fitting TRBD2. With V trimmed by 5 bases and J by 7 bases, 7 bases remained unmatched. The CDR3 loop spans 15 amino acids. Per germline, CDR1 SGDLS and CDR2 YYNGEE. The CDR3 sequence is CASSFGLAGINEQFF. The CDR3 bases are TGTGCCAGCAGTTTCGGACTAGCGGGAATAAATGAGCAGTTCTTC.

This clonotype came up a few times. The chain links TRBV18 to TRBJ1-2; possible D gene TRBD1, 6 bases. V was trimmed by 5 bases and J by 5 bases, leaving 18 bases between them. The CDR3 consists of 15 residues. Germline assignment: CDR1 KGHSH and CDR2 LQKENI. As DNA, the CDR3 is TGTGCCAGCTCAGTCCGGGACACTTTACTATATGGCTACACCTTC. It codes for CASSVRDTLLYGYTF.

This clonotype was found many times. The rearrangement uses TRBV29-1 and TRBJ2-1; 7 bases match TRBD1. The germline gives CDR1 SQVTM, CDR2 ANQGSEA. Trimming at V came to 4 bases and at J to 1 base, leaving 13 bases not matched to a gene. CDR3 length: 17 residues. The DNA of the CDR3 is TGCAGCGTTGCTGGCAGGGGGAGCCGAGGGTCCTACAATGAGCAGTTCTTC. Its translation is CSVAGRGSRGSYNEQFF.

This clonotype was seen ten or more times. CDR3 coding DNA: TGTGCCAGCAGTTTCCGACAGCATAACACCGGGGAGCTGTTTTTT. Residues: CASSFRQHNTGELFF. The chain uses TRBV28 and TRBJ2-2, with D perhaps matching TRBD1 (5 bases). Trimming stripped 3 bases from V and 2 bases from J, with 10 bases between. Germline-derived CDR1 and CDR2 are MDHEN and SYDVKM. This CDR3 has 15 residues.

The rearrangement links TRBV5-4 to TRBJ2-3; D not resolved. This CDR3 comprises 13 residues. The germline gives CDR1 SGHNT, CDR2 YYREEE (reference sequence). The V and J ends lost 3 bases and 6 bases respectively, with 11 bases between them. The CDR3 spells CASSSQIMDTQYF. In DNA, the CDR3 is TGTGCCAGCAGCTCACAAATCATGGATACGCAGTATTTT.

At least ten counts were recorded for this clonotype. The chain has TRBV27 and TRBJ2-1, with 13 bases fitting TRBD2. The germline CDR1 and CDR2 sequences are MNHEY and SMNVEV (reference sequence). The CDR3 is 19 amino acids. V shed 5 bases and J 6 bases; nucleotides not matched to a gene: 16. CDR3 nucleotides: TGTGCCAGCAGTCCAGGACTAGCGGGAGTAATTGGCACTGGCAATGAGCAGTTCTTC. Translation gives CASSPGLAGVIGTGNEQFF.

This clonotype was observed at least ten times. The V and J genes are TRBV28 and TRBJ1-2; D possibly corresponds to TRBD1 (6 bases). Germline CDR1 and CDR2: MDHEN and SYDVKM. This CDR3 region has 13 residues. Trimming removed 3 bases at V and 6 bases at J, with 11 bases between. The CDR3 DNA reads TGTGCCAGCAGTTTTCGTACAGGGAATGGCTACACCTTC. It is translated as CASSFRTGNGYTF.

The sample holds a few counts of this clonotype. J is TRBJ1-5 and V is TRBV19; D gene unclear. The CDR3 loop spans 15 amino acids. Germline V gene sequence: CDR1 LNHDA, CDR2 SQIVND (reference sequence). Trimming pared 5 bases from V and 0 bases from J, leaving 11 bases between. The CDR3, as DNA: TGTGCCAGTAGTGTTGGTCGGTTTAGCAATCAGCCCCAGCATTTT. Its translation: CASSVGRFSNQPQHF.

Note on this clonotype: The junction differs from germline at one of its ends, possibly a read error. The V and J genes are TRBV28 and TRBJ2-3, with a tentative D call TRBD2 (5 bases). The CDR3 spans 13 residues. Germline-derived CDR1 and CDR2 are MDHEN and SYDVKM. CDR3 DNA: TGTGCCGGCAGGAGGAGCCCCACAGATACGCAGTATTTT. Its protein is CAGRRSPTDTQYF.

For the CDR3, the DNA is TGTGCCAGCGCAGGGTTAGCCTCTGGGGCCAACGTCCTGACTTTC. It specifies CASAGLASGANVLTF. The V and J genes are TRBV28 and TRBJ2-6, with D possibly matching TRBD1 (5 bases). V dropped 8 bases and J dropped 0 bases, with 11 bases sitting between them. This CDR3 spans 15 amino acids. Per germline, CDR1 MDHEN and CDR2 SYDVKM.

This chain connects TRBV20-1 to TRBJ1-6; D unclear. The CDR3 is made up of 14 amino acids. The V end was cut by 0 bases, the J end by 7 bases, with 10 bases between. Per germline, CDR1 DFQATT and CDR2 SNEGSKA (reference sequence). CDR3 residues: CSARDWGNNSPLHF. The CDR3 nucleotides are TGCAGTGCTAGAGATTGGGGTAACAATTCACCCCTCCACTTT.

This clonotype was counted many times. V is TRBV9 and J is TRBJ2-7; TRBD1 matches 7 bases. The CDR3 is 15 residues long. J lost 2 bases, V lost 0 bases, and 5 bases had no gene match. The germline V gene encodes CDR1 SGDLS and CDR2 YYNGEE. Written as DNA, the CDR3 is TGTGCCAGCAGCGTAGCAGGGACAGAGGCCTACGAGCAGTACTTC. It translates to CASSVAGTEAYEQYF.

This clonotype turned up a few times. CDR3 in amino acids: CASSPIAGGSNEQFF. CDR3 sequence (DNA): TGTGCCAGCAGTCCAATAGCGGGAGGGTCCAATGAGCAGTTCTTC. The chain employs TRBV7-9 and TRBJ2-1; 11 positions match TRBD2. With 6 bases clipped from V and 6 bases from J, the junction kept 7 bases outside the gene matches. CDR3 length: 15 amino acids. Per the germline V gene, CDR1 is SEHNR and CDR2 is FQNEAQ (reference sequence).

Ten or more counts support this clonotype. The chain is built from TRBV13 and TRBJ1-2; D perhaps matches TRBD1 (5 bases). This CDR3 has 14 residues. The germline V gene has CDR1 PRHDT and CDR2 FYEKMQ (reference sequence). Trimming took off 0 bases at V and 7 bases at J, with 12 bases between the two ends. The CDR3 DNA is TGTGCCAGCAGCTTAGGAAGACAGACCCCTGGCTACACCTTC. This sequence encodes CASSLGRQTPGYTF.

This clonotype was seen repeatedly, ten times or more. The chain links TRBV18 to TRBJ1-1; 8 bases agree with TRBD1. Germline V gives CDR1 KGHSH, CDR2 LQKENI. V was pared by 5 bases and J by 1 base, with 3 bases of the junction left unmatched. This CDR3 comprises 14 residues. The CDR3 nucleotides are TGTGCCAGCTCATTTCAGGGGGCGAACACTGAAGCTTTCTTT. Translation: CASSFQGANTEAFF.